This is a list of T cell receptor beta chains from one sample in a study of blood T cell repertoires in COVID-19. The table came from immunoSEQ multiplex PCR; TCRdb's copy has only in-frame clones and leaves some out. Among about 400,000 clones listed, approximately 91% were seen once. The sample consisted of PBMCs or T cells enriched from blood (not recorded which). The receptors shown here come from a woman aged 35 to 49 with acute COVID-19. Both conserved end residues are trimmed from each CDR3. A D gene is named only where the DNA matches it firmly. The size field is filled for only some rows; it gives once, few, many or a size class.

j_gene	v_gene	abundance	d_gene	len	CDR3aa
TRBJ1-3	TRBV5-4	NA	TRBD1	14	ASSWGTGVSGNTIY
TRBJ1-6	TRBV25-1	NA	NA	15	ASSPLARDGGNSPLH
TRBJ1-3	TRBV4-2	NA	NA	15	ASSQDTRAGTGNTIY
TRBJ2-1	TRBV11-3	NA	TRBD2	13	ASSWTSGDHNEQF
TRBJ2-1	TRBV27	NA	TRBD1	13	ASKSADRGWNEQF
TRBJ2-7	TRBV24-1	NA	NA	13	ATSDSNRGGAEQY
TRBJ2-3	TRBV2	NA	TRBD1	11	ASRRTGGDTQY
TRBJ1-1	TRBV7-9	once	NA	11	ASSFEGITEAF
TRBJ1-1	TRBV28	once	NA	13	ASSLLAGDDTEAF
TRBJ1-2	TRBV5-1	NA	NA	13	ASSLGLQGSYGYT
TRBJ1-3	TRBV19	NA	TRBD1	14	ASSPNRGITGNTIY
TRBJ2-3	TRBV19	NA	TRBD2	20	ASSIDRRSLGLAGGNTDTQY
TRBJ1-5	TRBV18	NA	NA	10	ASSGDYQPQH
TRBJ2-1	TRBV9	NA	NA	14	ASSEREPNSYNEQF
TRBJ2-1	TRBV25-1	once	NA	14	ASSELRIESYNEQF
TRBJ2-7	TRBV6-5	once	NA	12	ASSWRGGFGEQY
TRBJ2-7	TRBV4-1	NA	TRBD1	13	ASSQHRDSNYEQY
TRBJ1-1	TRBV12-3/TRBV12-4	NA	TRBD1	10	ASTTGSTEAF
TRBJ2-7	TRBV27	NA	NA	8	ASSFGEQY
TRBJ2-5	TRBV12-3/TRBV12-4	NA	NA	11	ASSNDSGETQY
TRBJ2-3	TRBV4-1	NA	NA	12	ASSQTRGPDTQY
TRBJ2-3	TRBV3-1/TRBV3-2	NA	TRBD2	14	ASSQVGLAGGTTQY
TRBJ2-3	TRBV6-5	once	NA	10	ASSLVTDTQY
TRBJ1-5	TRBV2	NA	TRBD1	14	ASSGQTGKSNQPQH
TRBJ1-2	TRBV6-5	NA	NA	13	ASSFNVLESVGYT
TRBJ2-7	TRBV21-1	NA	NA	9	ASSNSDEQY
TRBJ2-7	TRBV11-2	NA	TRBD2	16	ASSLEGGGSLLSYEQY
TRBJ2-6	TRBV18	NA	NA	11	ASSPTGANVLT
TRBJ2-3	TRBV12-3/TRBV12-4	NA	NA	10	ASSPGTDTQY
TRBJ1-2	TRBV4-1	NA	NA	12	ASSQDPGVYGYT
TRBJ1-2	TRBV10-3	once	TRBD1	11	AIRKDRDHGYT
TRBJ1-1	TRBV5-1	few	TRBD1	13	ASSVGQGMNTEAF
TRBJ1-2	TRBV18	NA	TRBD1	16	ASSPSPQGATYVGGYT
TRBJ1-5	TRBV12-3/TRBV12-4	NA	NA	10	ASRQGYQPQH